This TCR beta chain was sequenced during a study of OX40 agonist ivuxolimab in advanced cancers. About the research overall: Patients were infused with ivuxolimab every 2 weeks at 0.01 to 10 mg/kg. Partial responses were seen in three patients, one with hepatocellular carcinoma and two with cutaneous melanoma. General study points: Low normalized clonal expansion also occurred in some nonresponding patients. Averaging showed that CD8+ T cells had more expanded clones than CD4+ did.

Note on this clone: What it binds is not known.

Here immunoSEQ multiplex PCR was the method, and the copy in TCRdb shows in-frame clones only, minus some. This table has tens of thousands of clones, 86% appearing once. Trimming removed 5 bases from V and 3 bases from J; junction bases left unmatched: 6. CDR1 is SNHLY and CDR2 is FYNNEI in the germline V gene. CDR3 length: 14 amino acids. The material was CD4+ or CD8+ T cells sorted from blood, obtained in a trial of the OX40 agonist ivuxolimab. The chain has TRBV2 and TRBJ1-2, with TRBD1 matching 7 bases. The source of this sequence is an adult with an advanced solid tumor such as melanoma, head and neck, liver or kidney cancer. CDR3 coding DNA: TGTGCCAGCAGTCCACAGGGGACCGACTATGGCTACACCTTC. Translated: CASSPQGTDYGYTF. Full variable domain (remainder filled in from reference TRBV2 and TRBJ1-2): EPEVTQTPSHQVTQMGQEVILRCVPISNHLYFYWYRQILGQKVEFLVSFYNNEISEKSEIFDDQFSVERPDGSNFTLKIRSTKLEDSAMYFCASSPQGTDYGYTFGSGTRLTVV.